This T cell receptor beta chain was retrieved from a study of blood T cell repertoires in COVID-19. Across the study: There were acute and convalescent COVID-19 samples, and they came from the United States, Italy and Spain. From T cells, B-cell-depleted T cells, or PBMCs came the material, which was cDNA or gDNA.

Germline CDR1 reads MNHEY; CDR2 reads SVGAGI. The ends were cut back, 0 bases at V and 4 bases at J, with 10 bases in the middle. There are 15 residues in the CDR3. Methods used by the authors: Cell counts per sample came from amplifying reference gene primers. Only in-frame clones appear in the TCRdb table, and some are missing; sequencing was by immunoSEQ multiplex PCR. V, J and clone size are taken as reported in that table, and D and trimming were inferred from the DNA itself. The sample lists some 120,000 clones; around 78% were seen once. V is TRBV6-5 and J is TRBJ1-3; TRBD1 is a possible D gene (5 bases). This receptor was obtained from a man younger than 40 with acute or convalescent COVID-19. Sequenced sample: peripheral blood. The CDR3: CASSYSYRQGNTIYF. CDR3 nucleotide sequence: TGTGCCAGCAGTTACTCCTACCGACAGGGAAACACCATATATTTT.